A selection of T cell receptor beta chains follows, all from one sample in a study of blood T cell repertoires in COVID-19. Profiled with immunoSEQ multiplex PCR; TCRdb holds only in-frame clones, not every one. This sample has hundreds of thousands of clones, with roughly four fifths found just once. Sequencing was carried out using peripheral blood. The receptors shown here come from a woman between 40 and 55 years old with active or convalescent COVID-19. Each CDR3 is given with its conserved first and last residue. The D gene is left open where the match is weak. A clone size is listed for some rows: how often the clone was seen (once, few, many), or a class if it is expanded.

>NA|TRBV6-5|TRBD1|15|TRBJ2-7
TGTGCCAGCAGTTACGCCCCAGGGGGCCTCGGCGAGCAGTACTTC
CASSYAPGGLGEQYF
>once|TRBV27|TRBD1|15|TRBJ1-2
TGTGCCAGCAGTTTAACCGACAGGGGGCCCTATGGCTACACCTTC
CASSLTDRGPYGYTF
>NA|TRBV5-8|NA|14|TRBJ1-3
TGTGCCAGCAGCTTGGGAGGGTCTCGGAACACCATATATTTT
CASSLGGSRNTIYF
>NA|TRBV4-2|TRBD1|16|TRBJ1-4
TGTGCCAGCAGCCAAGGGCCGGACAGGGCAAATGAAAAACTGTTTTTT
CASSQGPDRANEKLFF
>NA|TRBV29-1|TRBD1|12|TRBJ2-5
TGCAGCGTTGTCGGGACAGAAGAGACCCAGTACTTC
CSVVGTEETQYF
>NA|TRBV7-9|TRBD1|16|TRBJ2-5
TGTGCCAGCAGACGGACTCCGGGACAGGGGGCCGAGACCCAGTACTTC
CASRRTPGQGAETQYF
>NA|TRBV4-2|TRBD2|16|TRBJ2-1
TGTGCCAGCAGCCACGGACTAGCGGGAGGTTACAATGAGCAGTTCTTC
CASSHGLAGGYNEQFF
>NA|TRBV7-8|NA|14|TRBJ1-1
TGTGCCAGCAGCTTAGTTTCGGGGAACACTGAAGCTTTCTTT
CASSLVSGNTEAFF
>NA|TRBV6-5|NA|15|TRBJ1-4
TGTGCCAGCAGTTACGAGGCAGGGCATAATGAAAAACTGTTTTTT
CASSYEAGHNEKLFF
>NA|TRBV6-5|NA|13|TRBJ2-5
TGTGCCAGCAGTATCTACAGCCGGGAGACCCAGTACTTC
CASSIYSRETQYF
>NA|TRBV3-1/TRBV3-2|TRBD2|17|TRBJ2-1
TGTGCCAGCAGCCAAGATAGTGTGGGATGGACTAGCGGGACGAGGGTCTTC
CASSQDSVGWTSGTRVF
>NA|TRBV7-9|NA|13|TRBJ1-2
TGTGCCAGCAGCTTAGTTTGGGGCCAGGGCTACACCTTC
CASSLVWGQGYTF
>NA|TRBV10-2|NA|15|TRBJ1-5
TGCGCCAGCAGTGTTACGAACCAGGGAAATCAGCCCCAGCATTTT
CASSVTNQGNQPQHF
>NA|TRBV29-1|TRBD2|16|TRBJ2-2
TGCAGCGTGGGATCCACTAGCGGGAAAAACACCGGGGAGCTGTTTTTT
CSVGSTSGKNTGELFF
>once|TRBV2|NA|13|TRBJ1-2
TGTGCCAGCAGTGAACGGGCAGGGAATGGCTACACCTTC
CASSERAGNGYTF
>NA|TRBV9|NA|16|TRBJ1-4
TGTGCCAGCAGCGTCAGCCCTAGGCAGGGAGGCGAAAAACTGTTTTTT
CASSVSPRQGGEKLFF
>NA|TRBV24-1|TRBD2|19|TRBJ2-3
TGTGCCACCAGTGATGCCGGGACTAGCGGGAGCCACAACACAGATACGCAGTATTTT
CATSDAGTSGSHNTDTQYF
>NA|TRBV24-1|TRBD1|15|TRBJ1-3
TGTGCCACCAGCCAGACAGGGGACTCTGGAAACACCATATATTTT
CATSQTGDSGNTIYF
>NA|TRBV5-4|NA|13|TRBJ1-2
TGTGCCAGCAGCTTAGGTGCGGATTATGGCTACACCTTC
CASSLGADYGYTF
>NA|TRBV18|NA|18|TRBJ2-6
TGTGCCAGCTCACCCCGGGGATTTCAAAGCTCTGGGGCCAACGTCCTGACTTTC
CASSPRGFQSSGANVLTF
>NA|TRBV7-2|NA|14|TRBJ1-2
TGTGCCAGCAGCTTAGGGCCAGGGGTCTATGGCTACACCTTC
CASSLGPGVYGYTF
>NA|TRBV19|NA|14|TRBJ1-1
TGTGCCAGTAGCTGGGGCCAGGGAAACACTGAAGCTTTCTTT
CASSWGQGNTEAFF
>once|TRBV12-3/TRBV12-4|NA|13|TRBJ1-2
TGTGCCAGCAGTTTAGGCCCAGGGGCTGGCTACACCTTC
CASSLGPGAGYTF
>NA|TRBV30|NA|17|TRBJ2-7
TGTGCCTGGAGTTCCCTTCAAGACAGGAATATTCCCTACGAGCAGTACTTC
CAWSSLQDRNIPYEQYF
>NA|TRBV30|NA|12|TRBJ1-2
TGTGCCTGGAAGGGACTCGTCTATGGCTACACCTTC
CAWKGLVYGYTF
>NA|TRBV9|TRBD2|18|TRBJ2-5
TGTGCCAGCAGCGTAACGGGACTAGCGGGGCTGGGTCAAGAGACCCAGTACTTC
CASSVTGLAGLGQETQYF
>NA|TRBV7-2|NA|14|TRBJ1-2
TGTGCCAGCAAGGTCTGGGCAGGGGACCAAGCCTACACCTTC
CASKVWAGDQAYTF
>NA|TRBV12-3/TRBV12-4|TRBD1|12|TRBJ1-1
TGTGCCAGCGGACAGGGAAACACTGAAGCTTTCTTT
CASGQGNTEAFF
>NA|TRBV10-3|NA|13|TRBJ1-3
TGTGCCATCAGTGAAACCGGTGGAAACACCATATATTTT
CAISETGGNTIYF
>NA|TRBV29-1|NA|12|TRBJ1-2
TGCAGCGTTGACGCGGCTTACTATGGCTACACCTTC
CSVDAAYYGYTF
>NA|TRBV4-1|NA|14|TRBJ2-7
TGCGCCAGCAGCCAAGAAGACTCCACCTACGAGCAGTACTTC
CASSQEDSTYEQYF
>NA|TRBV20-1|TRBD2|20|TRBJ2-1
TGCAGTGCTAGTGACCCCGACAGGGGACCGACTAGCGGGAGCTACTATGAGCAGTTCTTC
CSASDPDRGPTSGSYYEQFF
>once|TRBV15|NA|16|TRBJ2-1
TGTGCCACCAGCAGAGATGGCAGAGGGAGATACAATGAGCAGTTCTTC
CATSRDGRGRYNEQFF
>NA|TRBV7-9|NA|18|TRBJ2-1
TGTGCCAGCAGCTTAGGTCATTACGCGACTAGAGCCGACAATGAGCAGTTCTTC
CASSLGHYATRADNEQFF
>NA|TRBV10-3|TRBD2|13|TRBJ2-3
TGTGCCATCAGTGAGTCCCAGCGGGGGAAGCAGTATTTT
CAISESQRGKQYF
>NA|TRBV5-4|TRBD2|16|TRBJ2-5
TGTGCCAGCAGCCCCGGACTAGCGGTATTCCAAGAGACCCAGTACTTC
CASSPGLAVFQETQYF
>NA|TRBV9|NA|15|TRBJ1-3
TGTGCCAGCAGCGTAGTCGGAGACTCTGGAAACACCATATATTTT
CASSVVGDSGNTIYF